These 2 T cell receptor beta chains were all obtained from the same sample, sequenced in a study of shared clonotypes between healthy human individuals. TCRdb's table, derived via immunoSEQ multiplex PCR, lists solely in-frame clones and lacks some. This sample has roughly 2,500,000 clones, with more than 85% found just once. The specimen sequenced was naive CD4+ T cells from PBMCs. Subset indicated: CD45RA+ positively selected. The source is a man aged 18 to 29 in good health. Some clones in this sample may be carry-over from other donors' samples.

The CDR3 region is CASSFAGLAILAYNEQFF. CDR3 DNA: TGTGCCAGCAGTTTTGCGGGACTAGCGATATTAGCCTACAATGAGCAGTTCTTC. The chain couples TRBV28 to TRBJ2-1; TRBD2 matches at 10 bases. CDR1 is MDHEN and CDR2 is SYDVKM in the germline V gene. Trimming took 3 bases from V and 2 from J; bases not matched to a gene: 10. The CDR3 is 18 amino acids.

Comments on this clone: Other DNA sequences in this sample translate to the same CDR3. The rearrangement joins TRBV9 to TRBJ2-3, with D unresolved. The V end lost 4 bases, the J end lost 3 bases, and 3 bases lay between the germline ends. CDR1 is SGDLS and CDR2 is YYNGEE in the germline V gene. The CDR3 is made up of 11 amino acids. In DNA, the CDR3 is TGTGCCAGCAGCCTAACAGATACGCAGTATTTT. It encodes CASSLTDTQYF.